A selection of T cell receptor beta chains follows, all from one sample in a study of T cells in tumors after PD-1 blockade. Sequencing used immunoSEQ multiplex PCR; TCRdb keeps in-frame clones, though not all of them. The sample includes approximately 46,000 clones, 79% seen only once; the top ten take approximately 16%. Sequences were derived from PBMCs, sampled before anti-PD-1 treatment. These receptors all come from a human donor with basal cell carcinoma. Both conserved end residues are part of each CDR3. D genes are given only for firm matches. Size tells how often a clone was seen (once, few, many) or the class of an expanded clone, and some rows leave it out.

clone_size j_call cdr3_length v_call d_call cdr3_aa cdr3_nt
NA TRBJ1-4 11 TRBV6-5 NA CASRWGEKLFF TGTGCCAGTAGATGGGGCGAAAAACTGTTTTTT
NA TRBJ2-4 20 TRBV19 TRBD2 CASSIGHLAGGGRAKNIQYF TGTGCCAGTAGTATAGGGCATCTAGCGGGAGGTGGTAGGGCCAAAAACATTCAGTACTTC
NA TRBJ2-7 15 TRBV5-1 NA CASSLGPGRVYEQYF TGCGCCAGCAGCTTGGGACCGGGGCGAGTCTACGAGCAGTACTTC
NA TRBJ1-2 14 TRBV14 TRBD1 CASSQTGERYGYTF TGTGCCAGCAGCCAGACAGGGGAGCGGTATGGCTACACCTTC
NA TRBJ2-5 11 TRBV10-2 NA CASSELETQYF TGCGCCAGCAGTGAGTTGGAGACCCAGTACTTC
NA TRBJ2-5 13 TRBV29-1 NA CSVEVGGLETQYF TGCAGCGTTGAAGTAGGGGGGTTGGAGACCCAGTACTTC
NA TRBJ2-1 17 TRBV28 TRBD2 CASSWTSGSVAYNEQFF TGTGCCAGCAGTTGGACTAGCGGGAGTGTAGCCTACAATGAGCAGTTCTTC
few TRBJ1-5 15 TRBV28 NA CASSLGYALNQPQHF TGTGCCAGCAGTTTAGGATACGCGCTTAATCAGCCCCAGCATTTT
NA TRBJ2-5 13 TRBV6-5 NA CASGKVGAETQYF TGTGCCAGCGGGAAGGTAGGGGCAGAGACCCAGTACTTC
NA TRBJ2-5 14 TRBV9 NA CASSGIGTRETQYF TGTGCCAGCAGCGGAATCGGAACTAGAGAGACCCAGTACTTC
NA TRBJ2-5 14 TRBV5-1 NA CASSPQAVTETQYF TGCGCCAGCAGCCCCCAGGCGGTGACCGAGACCCAGTACTTC
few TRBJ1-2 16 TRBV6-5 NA CASSYSGAVSNYGYTF TGTGCCAGCAGTTACTCAGGGGCTGTCTCTAACTATGGCTACACCTTC
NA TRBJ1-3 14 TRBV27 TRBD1 CASRSRTGRNTIYF TGTGCCAGCAGGAGCCGGACAGGGAGAAACACCATATATTTT
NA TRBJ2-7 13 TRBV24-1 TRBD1 CATQGDRAYEQYF TGTGCCACCCAGGGGGACAGGGCCTACGAGCAGTACTTC
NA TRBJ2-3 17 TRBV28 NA CASSLFRTLEKVDTQYF TGTGCCAGCAGTTTATTTCGGACCCTCGAAAAGGTGGATACGCAGTATTTT